This TCR beta chain derives from a study of T-cell reconstitution after alpha-beta-depleted transplantation in children (dated by TCRdb to about 2016). General notes on the study: Using TCR repertoire profiling, the study quantitatively followed how T-cell immune reconstitution unfolded in children after TCRalphabeta/CD19-depleted allogeneic hematopoietic cell transplantation.

Preparation of the library involved PCR. The sequencer listed for this sample is Illumina HiSeq 2500. Molecular barcoding was employed in the preparation of TCR libraries, with unique molecular identifiers being used to normalize TCRbeta repertoire quantification. Through fastp at Q25 and MiXCR, TCRdb rebuilt clones from the public reads, retaining in-frame beta chains. Entries are consolidated by CDR3 protein sequence, retaining the most common genes and DNA. The sample table shows about 230,000 distinct CDR3 sequences, and 9.7% are seen once. The top ten constitute around 5.1% of the sample. CDR1 and CDR2 are read off the germline V gene as KGHDR and SFDVKD. V trim: 4 bases; J trim: 3 bases; unmatched bases: 10. Including cysteine and phenylalanine, the CDR3 has 17 amino acids. Only the CDR3 region is kept as DNA, spanning 51 bases read in frame from base 1. About this clonotype: The antigen it binds to is not known. Base qualities are not recorded, but no much larger clone differs from it by a single base.

The sequencing here drew on PBMCs from the stem cell graft donor, taken from the stem cell graft. The clonotype comes from a human donor who donated a stem cell graft to a child with SCID. The sequence is built from TRBV24-1 and TRBJ2-3; 9 bases in the junction line up with TRBD1. In nucleotide form, the sequence is TGTGCCACCAGTGACCCTGGACAGGGGTGGGGGACAGATACGCAGTATTTT. This gives the protein CATSDPGQGWGTDTQYF.